Presented here are 2 T cell receptor beta chains from one specimen sequenced in a study of follicular helper T cells after annual influenza vaccination. Time point meaning: 2015-2016 season, pre-vaccination. Method: immunoSEQ multiplex PCR; TCRdb's copy keeps in-frame clones and lacks some. The table has 4,500 to 7,000 clones, 65% to 90% seen once. This specimen was CXCR5+ CD38- circulating T follicular helper cells from blood, taken on the day of influenza vaccination. Subset of the sample: circulating Tfh, non-naive CD4+CXCR5+PD-1+ (ICOS+CD38+ or ICOS-CD38-). These receptor sequences come from an adult who received the influenza vaccine.

The chain recombines TRBV5-6 with TRBJ2-1; 9 nucleotides align to TRBD2. Germline V gives CDR1 SGHDT, CDR2 YYEEEE. The CDR3 spans 14 residues. The trim removed 5 bases at V and 10 bases at J, leaving 10 bases unmatched. The CDR3, as DNA: TGTGCCAGCAGTCAGGGACTAGCTGAGGGGGAGCAGTTCTTC. Protein product: CASSQGLAEGEQFF.

The V call is TRBV4-3, the J call TRBJ1-4; D may be TRBD1 (6 bases). V was trimmed by 1 base and J by 3 bases, leaving 12 bases between them. Germline V gives CDR1 LGHNA, CDR2 YSLEER. The CDR3 sequence is 16 residues long. The chain's CDR3 is CASSQGIQGSNEKLFF. The CDR3 nucleotides read TGCGCCAGCAGCCAAGGGATACAGGGTTCTAATGAAAAACTGTTTTTT.